These 2 T cell receptor beta chains came from one sample sequenced in a study of shared clonotypes between healthy human individuals. TCRdb's copy holds only in-frame clones and misses some; the assay was immunoSEQ multiplex PCR. In the table there are about 2.3 million clones, over 85% of which are singletons. The sequencing sample was made of naive CD4+ T cells from PBMCs. Subset indicated: CD45RA+ positively selected. The receptors derive from a man between 18 and 35 years old in good health. Some clones in this sample may be carry-over from other donors' samples.

This clone was seen once. The chain links TRBV7-8 to TRBJ2-1, with D possibly matching TRBD2 (6 bases). Germline assignment: CDR1 SGHVS and CDR2 FQNEAQ. V was clipped by 5 bases and J by 4 bases, with 9 bases between them. The length of the CDR3 is 13 residues. CDR3 DNA: TGTGCCAGCAGCCTCGGGACTTACAATGAGCAGTTCTTC. Translating it yields CASSLGTYNEQFF.

The J gene is TRBJ2-7, the V gene TRBV28; 7 nucleotides match TRBD2. The CDR3 spans 16 residues. Germline loops: CDR1 MDHEN, CDR2 SYDVKM. V dropped 3 bases and J dropped 1; count of bases not matched to a gene: 9. Here the CDR3 DNA reads TGTGCCAGCAGTTTTAAGAGGGGACTACCATCCTACGAGCAGTACTTC. Translation gives CASSFKRGLPSYEQYF.